These 10 T cell receptor beta chains were all obtained from the same sample, sequenced in a study of blood T cell repertoires in COVID-19 (dated by TCRdb to the early 2020s). Libraries came from the immunoSEQ multiplex PCR assay. TCRdb provides this immuneACCESS table in a form limited to in-frame rearrangements. Some clones are lacking; in checked studies, under half of them reflect an unresolved V gene, and why the rest are absent is not known. The sample data list 200,000 to 300,000 clones, and approximately 81% of these were observed just once. The top ten constitute approximately 4% of the sample. Sequenced material: peripheral blood. All receptors come from a man aged 60 to 75 with acute or convalescent COVID-19.

The genes are TRBV3-1 (or the pseudogene TRBV3-2) and TRBJ1-6; D gene uncertain. Germline loops: CDR1 LGHDT, CDR2 YNNKEL (reference sequence). V lost 3 bases, J lost 7 bases, and 10 bases lay in between. The length of the CDR3 is 14 residues. The CDR3 DNA reads as TGTGCCAGCAGCCAGCGGGATTCAAATTCACCCCTCCACTTT. Translated: CASSQRDSNSPLHF.

This clone was seen a single time. The chain links TRBV27 to TRBJ2-2, with 8 bases lining up with TRBD1. The CDR3 has 15 residues. Trimming took 3 bases from V and 2 from J; bases not matched to a gene: 2. Germline CDR1 and CDR2: MNHEY and SMNVEV (reference sequence). CDR3 region: CASSFGQGNTGELFF. The CDR3 DNA sequence: TGTGCCAGCAGTTTCGGACAGGGTAACACCGGGGAGCTGTTTTTT.

Of note for this clone: The junction departs from germline at one end; a sequencing error may be responsible. The rearrangement joins TRBV2 to TRBJ2-7; D tentatively reads TRBD1 or TRBD2 (6 bases each). CDR1 is SNHLY, CDR2 FYNNEI, per germline. The CDR3 spans 15 residues. The CDR3, as DNA: TGTGCCAGCACTGAAGGGGGGCCTCTTTCCTACGAGCAGTACTTC. Translating it yields CASTEGGPLSYEQYF.

The sample holds a few counts of this clone. CDR3 bases: TGTGCCAGCAGTTACTCTTCGGGACAGGGCGATCGAAAGCAGTACTTC. Protein sequence: CASSYSSGQGDRKQYF. V and J are TRBV6-5 and TRBJ2-7, with TRBD1 matching 9 bases. After removal of 0 bases from V and 8 bases from J, the junction contained 11 bases not matched to a gene. In germline, CDR1 is MNHEY, CDR2 SVGAGI. The CDR3 covers 16 residues.

The V and J genes are TRBV6-5 and TRBJ2-6; D uncertain. The V gene lost 6 bases and the J gene lost 0 bases, with 6 bases spanning the gap. Germline loops: CDR1 MNHEY, CDR2 SVGAGI. The CDR3 is 14 amino acids. Written as DNA, the CDR3 is TGTGCCAGCAGACGGAGCTCTGGGGCCAACGTCCTGACTTTC. This translates into CASRRSSGANVLTF.

In its sample, this clone was seen a few times. This chain uses TRBV5-4 with TRBJ2-7; TRBD2 matches at 8 bases. CDR1 and CDR2 from the germline V gene are SGHNT and YYREEE (reference sequence). The J segment lost 3 bases and the V segment lost 3 bases, leaving 8 bases of the junction unmatched. The CDR3 is 15 residues long. CDR3 loop: CASSSMGLGGYEQYF. CDR3 DNA sequence: TGTGCCAGCAGCTCTATGGGACTAGGGGGCTACGAGCAGTACTTC.

This clone was counted between two and nine times. The J gene is TRBJ1-1, the V gene TRBV6-5, with D perhaps TRBD1 (5 bases). This CDR3 comprises 16 residues. Between the trimmed V and J ends, which lost 4 bases and 5 bases, there was a span of 20 bases. CDR1 is MNHEY and CDR2 is SVGAGI in the germline V gene. This CDR3 reads CASSSSPTGVRTEAFF. CDR3 coding DNA: TGTGCCAGCAGTTCGTCGCCTACGGGGGTTAGGACTGAAGCTTTCTTT.

The chain is built from TRBV29-1 and TRBJ2-7; TRBD2 aligns across 8 bases. With 3 bases clipped from V and 9 bases from J, the junction kept 10 bases outside the gene matches. This CDR3 is 13 amino acids long. From germline, CDR1 is SQVTM and CDR2 ANQGSEA. The CDR3 DNA sequence: TGCAGCGTTGAGGGAACTAGCGGAGTGTGGCAGTACTTC. This encodes CSVEGTSGVWQYF.

A single count supports this clone. This chain joins TRBV6-6 and TRBJ2-4; TRBD2 matches 9 bases. Germline values: CDR1 MNHNY, CDR2 SVGAGI (reference sequence). The CDR3 loop spans 14 amino acids. V gave up 4 bases and J gave up 15 bases; unmatched junction bases: 13. This CDR3 reads CASSFAGGPGIGYF. CDR3 DNA sequence: TGTGCCAGCAGTTTCGCGGGAGGGCCTGGCATTGGGTACTTC.

The chain couples TRBV7-2 to TRBJ1-1, with D possibly TRBD1 on 6 matching bases. Germline V gene lookup returns CDR1 SGHTA and CDR2 FQGNSA. The V end lost 2 bases, the J end lost 9 bases, and 28 bases lay between the germline ends. This CDR3 is built from 18 residues. The CDR3 DNA is TGTGCCAGCAGCTTATTCTATGGCAGCCACACTGAGGGGGTGAAAGCTTTCTTT. Residues: CASSLFYGSHTEGVKAFF.